This T cell receptor beta chain was observed in a study of human T cells and chemical hapten exposure. TCRdb called the RACE reads again in MiXCR, with one record for every CDR3 protein. Here the sample spans some 110,000 distinct CDR3 sequences, 30% to 35% being singletons. The CDR3 spans 16 residues. Germline CDR1 is LGHDT and CDR2 is YNNKEL (reference sequence). The V segment lost 5 bases and the J segment 5 bases; nucleotides outside the gene matches: 8. This clonotype was recorded once. Time point given: patch test 3, about 24 weeks after DPC sensitization. Treatment denoted: therapeutic diphenylcyclopropenone sensitization with weekly scalp DPC.

The sequence was obtained from a man aged 40-49 years with alopecia areata. Some clones in this sample may be carry-over from other donors' samples. The sample in question was whole blood, obtained in connection with sensitization to the hapten diphenylcyclopropenone (DPC). The genes are TRBV3-1 and TRBJ2-1; 11 bases are shared with TRBD2. The CDR3 sequence: CASSGSPGLADNEQFF. The CDR3, as DNA: TGTGCCAGCAGCGGGAGCCCGGGACTAGCGGACAATGAGCAGTTCTTC.